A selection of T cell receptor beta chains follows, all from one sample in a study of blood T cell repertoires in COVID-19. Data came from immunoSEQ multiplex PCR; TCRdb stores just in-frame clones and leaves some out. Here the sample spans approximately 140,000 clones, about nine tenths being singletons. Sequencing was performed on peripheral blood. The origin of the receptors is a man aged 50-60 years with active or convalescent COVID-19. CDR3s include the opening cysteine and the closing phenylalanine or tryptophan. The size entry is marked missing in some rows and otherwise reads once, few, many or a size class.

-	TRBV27	CASRSGTGSYNEQFF
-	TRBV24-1	CATRAGQGFPGELFF
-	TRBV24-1	CATSDPGQGKMTGELFF
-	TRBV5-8	CASSPRGYPTYEQYF
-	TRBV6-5	CASYRGHEQYF
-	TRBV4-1	CASSSSSGGLDEQYF
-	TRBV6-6	CASSRRTGAHSYEQYF
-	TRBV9	CASSPGTGRTYEQYF
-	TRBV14	CASSQGKQGVYEQYF
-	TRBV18	CASSPGGPGQPQHF
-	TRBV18	CASSPNWDNLAKNIQYF
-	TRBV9	CASSVGGTNDEQFF
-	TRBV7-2	CASSLDYRAGNTIYF
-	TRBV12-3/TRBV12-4	CASSLGGPLYTF
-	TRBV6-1	CASSEQGAGEQYF
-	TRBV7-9	CASSSSQGNFGYTF
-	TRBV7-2	CASSLAGQNTGELFF
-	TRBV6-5	CASSRQGNSGNTIYF
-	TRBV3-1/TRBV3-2	CASSPAGGYSGETQYF
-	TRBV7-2	CASRLAGGPSDTQYF
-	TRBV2	CASSAGRSYGYTF
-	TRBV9	CASSGLTGGAGELFF
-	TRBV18	CASSQVGLTGELFF
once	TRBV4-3	CASSTRTSGTLDTQYF